The rows below give T cell receptor beta chains drawn from one sample of a study of T cells in Graves' hyperthyroidism and ophthalmopathy. TCRdb recomputed calls from the multiplex PCR reads with MiXCR, one row per CDR3 protein. The table has around 370,000 distinct CDR3 sequences, less than 20% seen once; the top ten hold 40%. The sample taken for sequencing was blood. These receptors were obtained from a man in his late teens or twenties with Graves' ophthalmopathy. The CDR3 runs from the conserved cysteine through the conserved F or W. Each record gives: CDR3 DNA, CDR3 protein, V gene, J gene, D gene, clone size. The D gene is left open where the match is weak. Some rows have no size entry. The others give once, few or many, or a class for an expanded clone.

TGTGCCAGCAGCCCCAGGGGGACCCTCTCCTACAATGAGCAGTTCTTC	CASSPRGTLSYNEQFF	TRBV3-1	TRBJ2-1	TRBD1	many
TGCAGTGCACCGGGACTACAAGAGACCCAGTACTTC	CSAPGLQETQYF	TRBV20-1	TRBJ2-5	TRBD2	many
TGTGCCAGCACCGGACGGATTAATAATGAAAAACTGTTTTTT	CASTGRINNEKLFF	TRBV2	TRBJ1-4	.	many
TGCAGTGCTAGCCGGGGAGTATCCCACAATGAGCAGTTCTTC	CSASRGVSHNEQFF	TRBV20-1	TRBJ2-1	.	many
TGTGCCAGTAACAGAGAGGGGTCCTCGACTGAAGCTTTCTTT	CASNREGSSTEAFF	TRBV19	TRBJ1-1	.	.
TGCGCCAGCGAGGAGGCAGCCCGAGGGGAGACCCAGTACTTC	CASEEAARGETQYF	TRBV4-1	TRBJ2-5	.	.
TGTGCCAGCAGTTTGTTCGGGGGAGGGGCAACTAATGAAAAACTGTTTTTT	CASSLFGGGATNEKLFF	TRBV28	TRBJ1-4	.	few
TGTGCCAGCAGTGCCTCGGGCCCTGGGGGTGAGCAGTTCTTC	CASSASGPGGEQFF	TRBV6-4	TRBJ2-1	.	.
TGTGCCAGCAGTGAAGGGGCAGGGGCTGAAGCTTTCTTT	CASSEGAGAEAFF	TRBV6-1	TRBJ1-1	.	.
TGTGCCAGCAGTGCTCAAGGGTTTGGGACAGGGGGGAACTACGAGCAGTACTTC	CASSAQGFGTGGNYEQYF	TRBV6-1	TRBJ2-7	TRBD1	many
TGTGCCAGCAGCCGCCGGGACAGGGGTGGGGGCTACACCTTC	CASSRRDRGGGYTF	TRBV3-1	TRBJ1-2	TRBD1	.
TGCGCCAGCAGCTTGGATGCGGCAGGGAATGGCTACACCTTC	CASSLDAAGNGYTF	TRBV5-1	TRBJ1-2	.	many
TGTGCCAGCAGCTTGGGGACCGGGGGGCGGAGCACAGATACGCAGTATTTT	CASSLGTGGRSTDTQYF	TRBV11-2	TRBJ2-3	.	many
TGTGCCAGCAGCTTAGAGGTCTATGGCTACACCTTC	CASSLEVYGYTF	TRBV7-9	TRBJ1-2	.	once
TGCAGCGTTGAACTAGCGGGGGTCCCGAGGACCCAGTACTTC	CSVELAGVPRTQYF	TRBV29-1	TRBJ2-5	TRBD2	many
TGTGCCAGCAGCTTATTGTCACAGAACACTGAAGCTTTCTTT	CASSLLSQNTEAFF	TRBV7-8	TRBJ1-1	.	many
TGTGCCATCAATATAGACAGGCGCACAGATACGCAGTATTTT	CAINIDRRTDTQYF	TRBV10-3	TRBJ2-3	.	many
TGTGCCAGCCGTCAGGGGGGCTCAGATACGCAGTATTTT	CASRQGGSDTQYF	TRBV12-3/TRBV12-4	TRBJ2-3	.	many